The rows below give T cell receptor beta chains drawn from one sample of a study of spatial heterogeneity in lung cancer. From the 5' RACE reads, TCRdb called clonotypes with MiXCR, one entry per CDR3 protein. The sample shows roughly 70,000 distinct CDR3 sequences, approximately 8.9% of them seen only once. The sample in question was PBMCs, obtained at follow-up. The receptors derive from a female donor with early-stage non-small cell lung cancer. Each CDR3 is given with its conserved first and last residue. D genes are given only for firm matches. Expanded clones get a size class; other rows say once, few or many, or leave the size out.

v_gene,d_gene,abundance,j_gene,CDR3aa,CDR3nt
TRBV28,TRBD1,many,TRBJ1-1,CASSSLTGENTEAFF,TGTGCCAGCAGTTCGCTTACAGGGGAGAACACTGAAGCTTTCTTT
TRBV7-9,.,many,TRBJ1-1,CASSLEGAGTEAFF,TGTGCCAGCAGCTTAGAAGGGGCCGGGACTGAAGCTTTCTTT
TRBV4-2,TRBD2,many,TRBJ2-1,CASSSLAGAFYNEQFF,TGTGCCAGCAGCTCTTTAGCGGGAGCCTTCTACAATGAGCAGTTCTTC
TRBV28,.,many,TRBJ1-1,CASSSRQVTEAFF,TGTGCCAGCAGTTCCCGACAGGTCACTGAAGCTTTCTTT
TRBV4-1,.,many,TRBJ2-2,CASSPGQGTGELFF,TGCGCCAGCAGCCCTGGGCAGGGTACCGGGGAGCTGTTTTTT
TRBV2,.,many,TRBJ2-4,CASSVLASKNIQYF,TGTGCCAGCAGTGTCTTGGCCAGTAAAAACATTCAGTACTTC
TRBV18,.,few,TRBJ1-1,CASSERLNTEAFF,TGTGCCAGCTCAGAAAGACTGAACACTGAAGCTTTCTTT
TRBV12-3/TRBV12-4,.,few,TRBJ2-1,CASSLAEYNEQFF,TGTGCCAGCAGTTTAGCGGAGTACAATGAGCAGTTCTTC
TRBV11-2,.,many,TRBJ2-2,CASSFNPNTGELFF,TGTGCCAGCAGCTTTAATCCGAACACCGGGGAGCTGTTTTTT
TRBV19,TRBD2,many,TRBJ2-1,CASSDSGTNNEQFF,TGTGCCAGTAGTGATAGCGGGACTAACAATGAGCAGTTCTTC
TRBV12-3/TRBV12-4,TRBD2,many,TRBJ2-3,CASSSLAGVKDTQYF,TGTGCCAGCAGTTCTCTCGCGGGAGTGAAAGATACGCAGTATTTT
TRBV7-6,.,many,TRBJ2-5,CASSKVSAETQYF,TGTGCCAGCAGTAAAGTTAGTGCAGAGACCCAGTACTTC
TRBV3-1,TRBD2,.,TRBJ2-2,CASSPLFGASGSWTGELFF,TGTGCCAGCAGCCCCCTCTTCGGGGCTAGCGGGAGTTGGACCGGGGAGCTGTTTTTT
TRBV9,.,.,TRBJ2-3,CASSTNSGTQSTDTQYF,TGTGCCAGCAGCACCAATTCCGGGACTCAATCGACAGATACGCAGTATTTT
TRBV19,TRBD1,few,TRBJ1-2,CASTIESSGGGYTF,TGTGCCAGCACTATCGAGAGTTCAGGGGGTGGCTACACCTTC
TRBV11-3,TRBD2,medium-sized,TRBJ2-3,CASSSIDGSGKDHPSTDTQYF,TGTGCCAGCAGCTCGATTGACGGTAGCGGGAAAGACCATCCTAGCACAGATACGCAGTATTTT
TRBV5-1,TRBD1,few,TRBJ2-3,CASSLQGEDTQYF,TGCGCCAGCAGCTTGCAGGGGGAAGATACGCAGTATTTT
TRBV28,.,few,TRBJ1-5,CASTLGLRRQPQHF,TGTGCCAGCACCCTGGGTCTCCGTCGGCAGCCCCAGCATTTT
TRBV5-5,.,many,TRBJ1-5,CASSLEERGNQPQHF,TGTGCCAGCAGCTTGGAGGAGAGGGGCAATCAGCCCCAGCATTTT
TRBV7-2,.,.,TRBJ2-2,CASRTAGVAGELFF,TGTGCCAGCAGGACGGCTGGGGTCGCCGGGGAGCTGTTTTTT
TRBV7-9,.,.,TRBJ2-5,CASIPGSQETQYF,TGTGCCAGCATCCCGGGATCTCAAGAGACCCAGTACTTC
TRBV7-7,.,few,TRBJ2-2,CASSEGTGLKPGELFF,TGTGCTAGCAGCGAGGGGACGGGACTCAAGCCCGGGGAGCTGTTTTTT
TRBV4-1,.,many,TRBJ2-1,CASSQEQGRGSYNEQFF,TGCGCCAGCAGCCAAGAGCAAGGAAGGGGATCCTACAATGAGCAGTTCTTC
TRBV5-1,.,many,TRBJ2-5,CASSSPGEETQYF,TGCGCCAGCAGCTCCCCCGGAGAAGAGACCCAGTACTTC
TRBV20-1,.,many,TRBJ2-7,CSVTGVDGTESYEQYF,TGCAGTGTAACGGGGGTGGACGGGACAGAGTCTTACGAGCAGTACTTC
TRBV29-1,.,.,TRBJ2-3,CSGTADTQYF,TGCAGCGGAACAGCAGATACGCAGTATTTT
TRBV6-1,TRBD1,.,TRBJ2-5,CASSDWDSSETQYF,TGTGCCAGCAGTGATTGGGACAGCTCAGAGACCCAGTACTTC
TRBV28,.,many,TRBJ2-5,CASLDLEKGTQYF,TGTGCCAGCCTAGACCTCGAGAAAGGTACCCAGTACTTC
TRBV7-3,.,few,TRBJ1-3,CASSFGPGSGNTIYF,TGTGCCAGCAGCTTCGGACCCGGTTCTGGAAACACCATATATTTT
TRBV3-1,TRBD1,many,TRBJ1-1,CASSHFRGRLNTEAFF,TGTGCCAGCAGCCATTTCAGGGGGCGCTTGAACACTGAAGCTTTCTTT
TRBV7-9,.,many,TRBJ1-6,CASADQGSSPLHF,TGTGCCAGCGCCGACCAGGGGAGTTCACCCCTCCACTTT
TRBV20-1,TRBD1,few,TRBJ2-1,CSANRQGPRNEQFF,TGCAGTGCTAATCGACAGGGTCCGAGGAATGAGCAGTTCTTC
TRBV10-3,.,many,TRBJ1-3,CAINSENTIYF,TGTGCCATCAACTCAGAAAACACCATATATTTT
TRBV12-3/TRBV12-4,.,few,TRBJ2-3,CASSFWGTDTQYF,TGTGCCAGCAGTTTCTGGGGTACAGATACGCAGTATTTT
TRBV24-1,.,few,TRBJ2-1,CATSDLTDRRNEQFF,TGTGCCACCAGTGATTTGACAGATAGGAGGAATGAGCAGTTCTTC
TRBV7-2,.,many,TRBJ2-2,CASSWPTSSLGELFF,TGTGCCAGCAGCTGGCCGACTAGTAGCCTGGGGGAGCTGTTTTTT
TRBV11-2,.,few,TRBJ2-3,CASSSQDFRTDTQYF,TGTGCCAGCAGCTCGCAGGACTTCCGGACAGATACGCAGTATTTT
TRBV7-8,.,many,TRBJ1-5,CASSLAGGYQPQHF,TGTGCCAGCAGCTTAGCAGGAGGTTATCAGCCCCAGCATTTT
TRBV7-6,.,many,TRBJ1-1,CASSLGATNTEAFF,TGTGCCAGCAGCTTGGGGGCGACGAACACTGAAGCTTTCTTT
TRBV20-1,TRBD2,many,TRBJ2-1,CSAESLAGGNNEQFF,TGCAGTGCTGAGTCACTAGCGGGAGGTAACAATGAGCAGTTCTTC
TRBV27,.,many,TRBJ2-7,CASSLAPQPSIEQYF,TGTGCCAGCAGTTTAGCCCCGCAACCTAGTATCGAGCAGTACTTC
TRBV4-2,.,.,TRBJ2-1,CASSLELVSYNEQFF,TGTGCCAGCAGCCTCGAACTAGTCTCCTACAATGAGCAGTTCTTC
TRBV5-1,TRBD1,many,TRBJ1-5,CASSLDGTGAYQPQHF,TGCGCCAGCAGCCTGGACGGGACAGGGGCGTATCAGCCCCAGCATTTT
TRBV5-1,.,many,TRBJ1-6,CASSLGAENSPLHF,TGCGCCAGCAGCTTGGGGGCAGAAAATTCACCCCTCCACTTT
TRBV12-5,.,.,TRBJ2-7,CASGLSTVGEQYF,TGTGCTAGTGGTTTAAGTACAGTCGGGGAGCAGTACTTC
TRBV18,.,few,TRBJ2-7,CASSPPQGTNEQYF,TGTGCCAGCTCACCACCGCAGGGTACGAACGAGCAGTACTTC
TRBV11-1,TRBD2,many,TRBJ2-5,CASSPRATSGRAGETQYF,TGTGCCAGCAGCCCCAGGGCGACGAGCGGGAGGGCCGGAGAGACCCAGTACTTC
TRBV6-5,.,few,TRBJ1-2,CASSYGDTHSSGYTF,TGTGCCAGCAGTTATGGGGACACCCACTCCAGTGGCTACACCTTC
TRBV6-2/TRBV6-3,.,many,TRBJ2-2,CASRSQLGELFF,TGTGCCAGCAGGAGTCAGCTCGGGGAGCTGTTTTTT
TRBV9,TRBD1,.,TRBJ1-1,CASSAGTGRFRNTEAFF,TGTGCCAGCAGCGCAGGGACAGGGAGGTTTCGGAACACTGAAGCTTTCTTT
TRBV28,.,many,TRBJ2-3,CASSLAGRWGVPVDTQYF,TGTGCCAGCAGTTTAGCAGGAAGGTGGGGCGTCCCCGTAGATACGCAGTATTTT
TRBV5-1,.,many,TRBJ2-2,CASSLLNKNTGELFF,TGCGCCAGCAGCTTACTTAACAAGAACACCGGGGAGCTGTTTTTT
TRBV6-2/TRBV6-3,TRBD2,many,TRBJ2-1,CASSSQAGKKGYNEQFF,TGTGCCAGCAGTTCTCAAGCGGGAAAGAAAGGGTACAATGAGCAGTTCTTC
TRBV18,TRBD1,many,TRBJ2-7,CASSPPAGGYYEQYF,TGTGCCAGCTCACCACCGGCAGGGGGATACTACGAGCAGTACTTC
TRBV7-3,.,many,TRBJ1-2,CASSPDSGLNGYTF,TGTGCCAGCAGCCCGGACAGTGGGCTTAATGGCTACACCTTC
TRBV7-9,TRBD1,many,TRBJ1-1,CASSSPDRANFEAFF,TGTGCCAGCAGCTCTCCCGACAGGGCCAACTTTGAAGCTTTCTTT
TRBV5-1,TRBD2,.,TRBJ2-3,CASSLEVSGRSTQYF,TGCGCCAGCAGCTTGGAGGTTAGCGGGAGGAGTACGCAGTATTTT
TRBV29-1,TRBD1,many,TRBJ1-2,CSVRTGSYGYTF,TGCAGCGTTAGGACAGGGAGCTATGGCTACACCTTC